Included here is one T cell receptor beta chain sequence, with context. This record comes from a study of blood T cell repertoires in COVID-19. Whole-study context: Spain, Italy and the United States supplied samples that represented acute and convalescent COVID-19. Sources were T cells, B-cell-depleted T cells, or PBMCs; the material itself was cDNA or gDNA.

Per the authors' pipeline: How many nucleated cells were present was estimated from reference gene primer amplification. Using immunoSEQ multiplex PCR, the repertoire was profiled, and TCRdb retains in-frame clones only, with some absent. V, J and clone size are taken as reported in that table, and D and trimming were inferred from the DNA itself. In the table there are approximately 190,000 clones, under 90% of which are singletons. There are 15 residues in the CDR3. Trimming shortened V by 2 bases and J by 5 bases, and 15 bases separated the two germline ends. Germline lookup yields CDR1 MNHEY and CDR2 SVGEGT.

Sequenced input: peripheral blood. This chain uses TRBV6-2 or TRBV6-3 with TRBJ1-2; possibly TRBD1 for D (6 bases). The TCR sequence derives from a man in his thirties or forties with active or convalescent COVID-19. Here the CDR3 reads CASSYVPQGRYGYTF. The CDR3 DNA reads as TGTGCCAGCAGTTACGTCCCACAGGGAAGGTATGGCTACACCTTC.